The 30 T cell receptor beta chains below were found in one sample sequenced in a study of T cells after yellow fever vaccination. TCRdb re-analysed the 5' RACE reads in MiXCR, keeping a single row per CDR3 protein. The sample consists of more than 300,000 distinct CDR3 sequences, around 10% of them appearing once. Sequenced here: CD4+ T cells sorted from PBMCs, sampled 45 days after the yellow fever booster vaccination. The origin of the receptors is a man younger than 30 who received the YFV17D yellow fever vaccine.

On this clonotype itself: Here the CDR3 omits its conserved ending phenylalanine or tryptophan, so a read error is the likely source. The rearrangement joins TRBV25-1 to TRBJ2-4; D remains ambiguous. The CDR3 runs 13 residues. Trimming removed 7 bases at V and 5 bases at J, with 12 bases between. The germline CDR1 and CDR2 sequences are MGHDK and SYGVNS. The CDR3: CASTTVLENIQYS. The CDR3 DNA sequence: TGTGCCAGCACAACTGTGCTGGAAAACATTCAGTACTCC.

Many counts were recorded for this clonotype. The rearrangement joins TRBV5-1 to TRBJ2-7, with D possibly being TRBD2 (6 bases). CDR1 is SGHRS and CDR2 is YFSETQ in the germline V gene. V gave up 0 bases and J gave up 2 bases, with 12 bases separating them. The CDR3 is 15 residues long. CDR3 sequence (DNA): TGCGCCAGCAGCTTGGTCGCGGGGCCCACCTACGAGCAGTACTTC. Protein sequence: CASSLVAGPTYEQYF. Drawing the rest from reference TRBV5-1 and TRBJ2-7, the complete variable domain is KAGVTQTPRYLIKTRGQQVTLSCSPISGHRSVSWYQQTPGQGLQFLFEYFSETQRNKGNFPGRFSGRQFSNSRSEMNVSTLELGDSALYLCASSLVAGPTYEQYFGPGTRLTVT.

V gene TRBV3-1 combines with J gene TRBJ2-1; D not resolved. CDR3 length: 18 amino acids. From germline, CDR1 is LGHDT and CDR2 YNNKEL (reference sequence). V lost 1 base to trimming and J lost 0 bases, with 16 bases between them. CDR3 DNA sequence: TGTGCCAGCAGCCAAGGTTATGCGCACGAGAGCTCCTACAATGAGCAGTTCTTC. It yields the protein CASSQGYAHESSYNEQFF.

CDR3 sequence reads: CASSWSLGGYTF. CDR3 sequence (DNA): TGTGCCAGCAGCTGGAGCTTGGGGGGCTACACCTTC. The V call is TRBV5-6, the J call TRBJ1-2; D is ambiguous. V was clipped by 3 bases and J by 8 bases, with 11 bases between them. CDR1 SGHDT and CDR2 YYEEEE come from the germline V gene. The CDR3 is 12 amino acids.

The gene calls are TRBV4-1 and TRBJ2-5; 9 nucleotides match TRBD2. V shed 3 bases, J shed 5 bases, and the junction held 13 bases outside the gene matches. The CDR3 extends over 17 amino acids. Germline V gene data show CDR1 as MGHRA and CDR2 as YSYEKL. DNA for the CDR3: TGCGCCAGCAGCCAGACCGGGACTAGCTTCTCTGGGGAGACCCAGTACTTC. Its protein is CASSQTGTSFSGETQYF.

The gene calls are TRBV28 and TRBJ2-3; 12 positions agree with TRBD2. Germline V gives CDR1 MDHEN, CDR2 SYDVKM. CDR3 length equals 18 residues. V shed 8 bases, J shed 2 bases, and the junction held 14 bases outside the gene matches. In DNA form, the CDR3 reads TGTGCCAGCCTCCTAGCGGGGGGGCCCCGAACTAACACAGATACGCAGTATTTT. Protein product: CASLLAGGPRTNTDTQYF. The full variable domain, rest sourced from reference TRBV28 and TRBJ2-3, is DVKVTQSSRYLVKRTGEKVFLECVQDMDHENMFWYRQDPGLGLRLIYFSYDVKMKEKGDIPEGYSVSREKKERFSLILESASTNQTSMYLCASLLAGGPRTNTDTQYFGPGTRLTVL.

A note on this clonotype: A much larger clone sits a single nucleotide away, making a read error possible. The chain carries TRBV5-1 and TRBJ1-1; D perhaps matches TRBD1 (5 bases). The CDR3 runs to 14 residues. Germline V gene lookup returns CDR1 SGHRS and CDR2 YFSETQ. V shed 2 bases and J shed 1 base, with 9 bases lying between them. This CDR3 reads CASSFAGTNTEAFF. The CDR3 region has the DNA TGCGCCAGCAGCTTTGCAGGGACGAACACTGAAGCTTTCTTT.

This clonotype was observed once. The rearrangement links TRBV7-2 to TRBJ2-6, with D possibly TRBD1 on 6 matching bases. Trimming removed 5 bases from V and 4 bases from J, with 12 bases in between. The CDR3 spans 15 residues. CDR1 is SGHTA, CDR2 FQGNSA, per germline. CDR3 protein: CASSPQGKGANVLTF. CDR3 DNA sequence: TGTGCCAGCAGCCCGCAGGGGAAGGGGGCCAACGTCCTGACTTTC.

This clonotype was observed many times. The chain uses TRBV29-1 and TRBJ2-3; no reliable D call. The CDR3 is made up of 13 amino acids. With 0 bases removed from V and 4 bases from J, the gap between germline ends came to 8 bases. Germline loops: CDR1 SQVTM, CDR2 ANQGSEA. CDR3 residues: CSVEESSADTQYF. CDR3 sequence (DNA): TGCAGCGTTGAAGAATCGAGTGCAGATACGCAGTATTTT.

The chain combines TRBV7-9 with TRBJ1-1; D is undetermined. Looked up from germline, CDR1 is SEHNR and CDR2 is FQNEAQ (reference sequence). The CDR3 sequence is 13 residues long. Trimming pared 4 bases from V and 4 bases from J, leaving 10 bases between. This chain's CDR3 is CASSSQSVTEAFF. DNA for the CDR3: TGTGCCAGCAGCTCACAGTCGGTCACTGAAGCTTTCTTT.

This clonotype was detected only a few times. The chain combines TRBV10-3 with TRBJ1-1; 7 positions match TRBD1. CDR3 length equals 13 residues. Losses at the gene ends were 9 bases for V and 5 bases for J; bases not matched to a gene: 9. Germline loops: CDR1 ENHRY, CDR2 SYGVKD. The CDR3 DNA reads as TGTGCCATTGGACAGGCCGCGGGGACTGAAGCTTTCTTT. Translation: CAIGQAAGTEAFF.

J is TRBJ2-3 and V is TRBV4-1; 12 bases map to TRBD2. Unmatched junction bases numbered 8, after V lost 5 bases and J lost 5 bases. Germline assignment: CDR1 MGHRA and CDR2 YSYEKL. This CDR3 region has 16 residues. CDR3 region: CASSAILAGGGDTQYF. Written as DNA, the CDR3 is TGCGCCAGCAGCGCGATACTAGCGGGGGGTGGAGATACGCAGTATTTT.

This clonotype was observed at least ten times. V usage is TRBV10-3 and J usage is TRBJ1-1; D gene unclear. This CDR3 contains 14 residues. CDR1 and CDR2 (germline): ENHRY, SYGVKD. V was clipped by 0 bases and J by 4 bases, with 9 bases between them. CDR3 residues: CAISESRRFTEAFF. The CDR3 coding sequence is TGTGCCATCAGTGAGTCACGGAGGTTCACTGAAGCTTTCTTT.

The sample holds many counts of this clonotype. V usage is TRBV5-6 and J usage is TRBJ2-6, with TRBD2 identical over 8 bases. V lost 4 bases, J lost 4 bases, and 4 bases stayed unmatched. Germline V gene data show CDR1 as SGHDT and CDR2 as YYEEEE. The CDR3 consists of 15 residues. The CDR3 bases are TGTGCCAGCAGCCGGGGGGGGGCCGGGGCCAACGTCCTGACTTTC. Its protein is CASSRGGAGANVLTF.

CDR3 nucleotides: TGTGCCAGCTCACCCGGCGGGGTATTCGATACGCAGTATTTT. This translates into CASSPGGVFDTQYF. The rearrangement uses TRBV18 and TRBJ2-3; a possible D gene is TRBD2 (6 bases). Germline V gene lookup returns CDR1 KGHSH and CDR2 LQKENI. CDR3 size: 14 residues. V lost 3 bases and J 6 bases, leaving 13 bases between the germline ends.

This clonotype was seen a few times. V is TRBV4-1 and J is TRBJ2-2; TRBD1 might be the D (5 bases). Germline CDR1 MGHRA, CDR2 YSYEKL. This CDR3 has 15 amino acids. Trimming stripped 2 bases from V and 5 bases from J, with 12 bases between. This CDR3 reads CASSQWGADTGELFF. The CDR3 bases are TGCGCCAGCAGCCAATGGGGCGCAGATACCGGGGAGCTGTTTTTT.

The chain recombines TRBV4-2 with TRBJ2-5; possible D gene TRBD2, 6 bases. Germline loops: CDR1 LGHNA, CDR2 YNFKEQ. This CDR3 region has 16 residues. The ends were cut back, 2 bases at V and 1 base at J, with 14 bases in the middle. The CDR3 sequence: CASSQLAGTFQETQYF. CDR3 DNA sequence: TGTGCCAGCAGCCAACTCGCGGGGACGTTCCAAGAGACCCAGTACTTC.

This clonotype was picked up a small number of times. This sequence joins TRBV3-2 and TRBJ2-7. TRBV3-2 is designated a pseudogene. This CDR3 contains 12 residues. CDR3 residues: CASSHGCYEQYV. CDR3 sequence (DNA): TGTGCCAGCAGCCACGGTTGCTACGAGCAGTACGTC.

The CDR3 loop reads CSARVHSGVNYEQYF. The CDR3 bases are TGCAGTGCTAGAGTCCATAGCGGGGTGAACTACGAGCAGTACTTC. The rearrangement links TRBV20-1 to TRBJ2-7; 8 bases fit TRBD2. Trimming took 1 base from V and 3 from J; bases not matched to a gene: 8. Germline V gene data show CDR1 as DFQATT and CDR2 as SNEGSKA (reference sequence). CDR3 length equals 15 residues.

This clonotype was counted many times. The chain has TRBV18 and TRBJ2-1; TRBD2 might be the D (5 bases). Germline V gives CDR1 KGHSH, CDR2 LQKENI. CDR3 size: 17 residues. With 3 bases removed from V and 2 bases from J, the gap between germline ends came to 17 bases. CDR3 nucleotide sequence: TGTGCCAGCTCACCCATCTTAGGGAGAACCGCCTACAATGAGCAGTTCTTC. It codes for CASSPILGRTAYNEQFF. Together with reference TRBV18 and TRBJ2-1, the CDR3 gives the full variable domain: NAGVMQNPRHLVRRRGQEARLRCSPMKGHSHVYWYRQLPEEGLKFMVYLQKENIIDESGMPKERFSAEFPKEGPSILRIQQVVRGDSAAYFCASSPILGRTAYNEQFFGPGTRLTVL.

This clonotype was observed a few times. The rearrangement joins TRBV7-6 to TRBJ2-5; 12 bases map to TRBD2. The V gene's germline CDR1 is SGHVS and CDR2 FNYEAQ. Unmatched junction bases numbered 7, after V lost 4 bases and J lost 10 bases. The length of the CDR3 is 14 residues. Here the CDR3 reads CASSWTSSGGGQYF. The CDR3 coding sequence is TGTGCCAGCAGCTGGACCTCTAGCGGGGGGGGCCAGTACTTC.

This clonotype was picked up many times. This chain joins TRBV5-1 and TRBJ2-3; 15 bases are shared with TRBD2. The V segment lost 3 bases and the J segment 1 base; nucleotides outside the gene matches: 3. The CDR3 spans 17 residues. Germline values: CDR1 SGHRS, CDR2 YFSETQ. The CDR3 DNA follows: TGCGCCAGCAGCTCCCGGACTAGCGGGGGGGGCACAGATACGCAGTATTTT. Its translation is CASSSRTSGGGTDTQYF.

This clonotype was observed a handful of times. CDR3 protein: CASSETTGNQPQHF. The CDR3 nucleotides are TGTGCCAGCAGTGAAACTACAGGGAATCAGCCCCAGCATTTT. V and J are TRBV2 and TRBJ1-5; D is perhaps TRBD1 (6 bases). CDR3 length equals 14 residues. Germline CDR1 is SNHLY and CDR2 is FYNNEI. Trimming cost V 2 bases and J 4 bases, with 9 bases left between them.

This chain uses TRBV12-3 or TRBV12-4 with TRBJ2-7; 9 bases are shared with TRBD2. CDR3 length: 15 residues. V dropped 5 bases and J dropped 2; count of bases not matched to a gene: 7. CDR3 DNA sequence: TGTGCCAGCAGTCAATTGACTAGCGGCCCCTACGAGCAGTACTTC. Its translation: CASSQLTSGPYEQYF.

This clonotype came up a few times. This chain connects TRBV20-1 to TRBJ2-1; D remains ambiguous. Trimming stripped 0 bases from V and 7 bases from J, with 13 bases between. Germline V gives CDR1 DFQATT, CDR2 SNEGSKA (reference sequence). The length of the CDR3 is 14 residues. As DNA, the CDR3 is TGCAGTGCTAGAGATCCCCACAGTAGTAATGAGCAGTTCTTC. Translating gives CSARDPHSSNEQFF.

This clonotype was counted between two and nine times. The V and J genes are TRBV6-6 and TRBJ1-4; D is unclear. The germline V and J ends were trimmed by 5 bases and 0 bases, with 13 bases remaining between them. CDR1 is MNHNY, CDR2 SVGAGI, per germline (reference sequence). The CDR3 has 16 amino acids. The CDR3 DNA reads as TGTGCCAGCAGTCCCTCCGGACGGTCAACTAATGAAAAACTGTTTTTT. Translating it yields CASSPSGRSTNEKLFF.

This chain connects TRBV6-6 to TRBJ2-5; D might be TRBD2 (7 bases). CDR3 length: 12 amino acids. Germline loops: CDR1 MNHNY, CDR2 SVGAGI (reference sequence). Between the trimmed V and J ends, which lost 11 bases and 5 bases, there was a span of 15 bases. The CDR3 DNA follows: TGTGCCGGACGGGGGGCCGGGGAGACCCAGTACTTC. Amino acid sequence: CAGRGAGETQYF.

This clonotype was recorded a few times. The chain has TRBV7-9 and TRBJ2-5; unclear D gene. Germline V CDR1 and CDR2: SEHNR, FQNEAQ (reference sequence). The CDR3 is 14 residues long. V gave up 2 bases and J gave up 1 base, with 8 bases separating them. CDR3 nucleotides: TGTGCCAGCAGCTTACGAAGCGTCCAAGAGACCCAGTACTTC. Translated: CASSLRSVQETQYF. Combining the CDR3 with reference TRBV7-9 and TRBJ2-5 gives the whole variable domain DTGVSQNPRHKITKRGQNVTFRCDPISEHNRLYWYRQTLGQGPEFLTYFQNEAQLEKSRLLSDRFSAERPKGSFSTLEIQRTEQGDSAMYLCASSLRSVQETQYFGPGTRLLVL.

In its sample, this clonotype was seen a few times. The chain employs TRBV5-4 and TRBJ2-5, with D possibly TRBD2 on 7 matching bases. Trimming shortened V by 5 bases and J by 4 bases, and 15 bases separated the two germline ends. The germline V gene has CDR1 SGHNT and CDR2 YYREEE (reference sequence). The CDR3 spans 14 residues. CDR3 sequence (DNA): TGTGCCAGCAGTTCGGGGGGCCTGGGAGAGACCCAGTACTTC. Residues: CASSSGGLGETQYF.

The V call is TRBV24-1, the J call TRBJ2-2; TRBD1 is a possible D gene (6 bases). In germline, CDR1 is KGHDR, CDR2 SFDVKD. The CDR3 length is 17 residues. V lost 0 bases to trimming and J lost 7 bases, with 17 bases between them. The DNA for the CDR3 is TGTGCCACCAGTGATTTGCAAGGCAGGGGCGCGATCGGGGAGCTGTTTTTT. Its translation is CATSDLQGRGAIGELFF.